Listed here are 22 T cell receptor beta chains from one sample, sequenced in a study of CD8 T cells in ankylosing spondylitis. From the 5' RACE reads, TCRdb called clonotypes with MiXCR, one entry per CDR3 protein. This sample carries roughly 490,000 distinct CDR3 sequences, under 5.5% of them seen once, and the ten largest clones take roughly 3.3%. General study points: Apparently characteristic of ankylosing spondylitis blood was a TCR beta motif (eight highly homologous variants).

No antigen is known for these receptors. Sequenced material: blood, either unsorted or a sorted T cell fraction (not recorded which). The receptor set was obtained from a male donor with ankylosing spondylitis.

The sample holds many counts of this clonotype. The J gene is TRBJ1-1, the V gene TRBV18, with D unresolved. V was pared by 3 bases and J by 3 bases, with 8 bases between. This CDR3 region has 13 residues. Germline V lookup: CDR1 KGHSH, CDR2 LQKENI. The CDR3 DNA follows: TGTGCCAGCTCACCGCCCGGTGACACTGAAGCTTTCTTT. Translating gives CASSPPGDTEAFF.

This clonotype occurred many times. The chain recombines TRBV7-6 with TRBJ2-3; 8 nucleotides match TRBD1. This CDR3 comprises 19 residues. The J segment lost 0 bases and the V segment lost 2 bases, leaving 13 bases of the junction unmatched. CDR1 and CDR2 (germline): SGHVS, FNYEAQ. Written as DNA, the CDR3 is TGTGCCAGCAGCTTACCGACAGGGGATAGCGAGGCTAGCACAGATACGCAGTATTTT. As protein: CASSLPTGDSEASTDTQYF.

This clonotype occurred many times. CDR3 nucleotides: TGCAGTGCGGGGACGGGAGGCGGTGAAAAACTGTTTTTT. It encodes CSAGTGGGEKLFF. This chain joins TRBV20-1 and TRBJ1-4, with D possibly matching TRBD1 (5 bases). Germline lookup yields CDR1 DFQATT and CDR2 SNEGSKA (reference sequence). V was pared by 6 bases and J by 7 bases, with 15 bases between. The CDR3 covers 13 residues.

This clonotype has just a few counts. The V and J genes are TRBV6-1 and TRBJ2-6; D is ambiguous. This CDR3 is 15 amino acids long. Trimming removed 6 bases from V and 2 bases from J, with 11 bases in between. CDR1 is MNHNS and CDR2 is SASEGT in the germline V gene. In DNA form, the CDR3 reads TGTGCCAGCAGCCTAGATTTCCCTGGGGCCAACGTCCTGACTTTC. The encoded protein is CASSLDFPGANVLTF.

The V call is TRBV6-2 or TRBV6-3, the J call TRBJ2-2, with D perhaps assigned TRBD1 or TRBD2 (6 bases each). Trimming shortened V by 0 bases and J by 1 base, and 12 bases separated the two germline ends. CDR1 and CDR2 (germline): MNHEY, SVGEGT. The CDR3 length is 17 residues. Here the CDR3 DNA reads TGTGCCAGCAGTTACTCGCTCGGGGGCGGGAACACCGGGGAGCTGTTTTTT. It specifies CASSYSLGGGNTGELFF.

At least ten counts were recorded for this clonotype. This chain uses TRBV7-9 with TRBJ1-2, with 7 bases fitting TRBD1. CDR1 SEHNR and CDR2 FQNEAQ come from the germline V gene (reference sequence). The CDR3 consists of 13 residues. Trimming took 5 bases from V and 8 from J; bases not matched to a gene: 8. CDR3 loop: CASSLQGGSGYTF. The CDR3 coding sequence is TGTGCCAGCAGCCTTCAGGGGGGAAGCGGCTACACCTTC. The entire variable domain, with the rest obtained from reference TRBV7-9 and TRBJ1-2, is as follows: DTGVSQNPRHKITKRGQNVTFRCDPISEHNRLYWYRQTLGQGPEFLTYFQNEAQLEKSRLLSDRFSAERPKGSFSTLEIQRTEQGDSAMYLCASSLQGGSGYTFGSGTRLTVV.

About this clonotype: At one end the junction does not follow the germline gene, possibly because of a read error. This sequence joins TRBV5-6 and TRBJ2-7; D perhaps matches TRBD2 (5 bases). Germline-derived CDR1 and CDR2 are SGHDT and YYEEEE. This CDR3 is built from 18 residues. In DNA, the CDR3 is TGTGCCATCAGCTTGGGGTTTGTTTGCTCTGGGAGACTCTACGAGCAGTACTTC. It yields the protein CAISLGFVCSGRLYEQYF.

The chain has TRBV27 and TRBJ2-7; 9 bases match TRBD2. This CDR3 region has 15 residues. V dropped 7 bases and J dropped 1; count of bases not matched to a gene: 8. CDR1 is MNHEY, CDR2 SMNVEV, per germline (reference sequence). In DNA form, the CDR3 reads TGTGCCAGCACCCCAGCTAGCGGGGCTTCCTACGAGCAGTACTTC. It encodes CASTPASGASYEQYF.

Many counts were recorded for this clonotype. The rearrangement links TRBV24-1 to TRBJ2-1; a weak D match, TRBD1 (5 bases). Trimming cost V 2 bases and J 9 bases, with 10 bases left between them. This CDR3 comprises 13 residues. CDR1 is KGHDR, CDR2 SFDVKD, per germline. As DNA, the CDR3 is TGTGCCACCAGTGATTATCGACAGCTTGAGCAGTTCTTC. Protein sequence: CATSDYRQLEQFF.

At least ten counts were recorded for this clonotype. This chain connects TRBV28 to TRBJ1-6, with TRBD1 as a possible D gene (5 bases). The germline V gene has CDR1 MDHEN and CDR2 SYDVKM. CDR3 length: 16 residues. V lost 7 bases and J lost 10, with 23 bases in between. CDR3 protein: CASTKRVRGEGSPLHF. For the CDR3, the DNA is TGTGCCAGCACCAAGCGGGTGAGAGGGGAAGGGTCACCCCTCCACTTT.

This clonotype has ten or more counts. The chain is built from TRBV4-3 and TRBJ1-1; D is undetermined. With 8 bases removed from V and 4 bases from J, the gap between germline ends came to 14 bases. This CDR3 is built from 13 residues. In germline, CDR1 is LGHNA, CDR2 YSLEER. This chain's CDR3 is CASSPPGSTEAFF. In DNA, the CDR3 is TGCGCCAGCTCACCCCCCGGGAGCACTGAAGCTTTCTTT.

This clonotype was observed many times. The chain uses TRBV12-3 or TRBV12-4 and TRBJ2-4, with TRBD1 matching 9 bases. The J segment lost 6 bases and the V segment lost 5 bases, leaving 14 bases of the junction unmatched. This CDR3 is built from 17 residues. CDR3 residues: CASSQFTGGAPGNIQYF. The CDR3 bases are TGTGCCAGCAGTCAGTTTACAGGGGGCGCTCCGGGAAACATTCAGTACTTC.

This clonotype has a count of ten or more. The chain couples TRBV5-1 to TRBJ2-5, with TRBD1 matching over 9 bases. J was trimmed by 0 bases and V by 4 bases; bases with no gene match: 7. The CDR3 is 16 residues long. CDR1 SGHRS and CDR2 YFSETQ come from the germline V gene. CDR3 in amino acids: CASSASGTGYQETQYF. For the CDR3, the DNA is TGCGCCAGCAGCGCTTCCGGGACAGGGTACCAAGAGACCCAGTACTTC.

Ten or more counts support this clonotype. The V gene is TRBV9, the J gene TRBJ1-2; D is unresolved. This CDR3 region has 13 residues. Germline V gives CDR1 SGDLS, CDR2 YYNGEE. V was trimmed by 0 bases and J by 6 bases, leaving 9 bases between them. The CDR3 DNA sequence: TGTGCCAGCAGCGTAGTATCGGGGAATGGCTACACCTTC. It yields the protein CASSVVSGNGYTF.

This clonotype came up a few times. The chain combines TRBV7-9 with TRBJ2-2; TRBD1 agrees at 7 bases. After removal of 8 bases from V and 4 bases from J, the junction contained 10 bases not matched to a gene. Germline lookup yields CDR1 SEHNR and CDR2 FQNEAQ (reference sequence). The CDR3 length is 15 residues. The CDR3 DNA reads as TGTGCCAGCGCATCCCGGGACAGACCCACCGGGGAGCTGTTTTTT. Translating gives CASASRDRPTGELFF.

This rearrangement joins TRBV20-1 to TRBJ1-5; tentative D call: TRBD1 (5 bases). V dropped 0 bases and J dropped 2 bases, with 11 bases sitting between them. From germline, CDR1 is DFQATT and CDR2 SNEGSKA (reference sequence). The CDR3 is 15 residues long. As DNA, the CDR3 is TGCAGTGCTAGAGATCAGGGAGGAGGCAATCAGCCCCAGCATTTT. This codes for CSARDQGGGNQPQHF.

This clonotype appeared many times. The conserved phenylalanine or tryptophan normally closing the CDR3 is absent here, so this likely arose from a read error. The limits of the CDR3 on the DNA are not certain, so only TCRdb's listed CDR3 is given. The genes are TRBV7-9 and TRBJ2-1; the table's D call, TRBD1, has no DNA check behind it. A total of 12 residues make up the CDR3, ends included. In germline, CDR1 is SEHNR, CDR2 FQNEAQ (reference sequence). The CDR3 protein is CASSSGQGSGYY.

The chain couples TRBV4-3 to TRBJ2-7; TRBD1 is a possible D gene (6 bases). Germline CDR1 LGHNA, CDR2 YSLEER. The CDR3 sequence is 18 residues long. V lost 0 bases to trimming and J lost 1 base, with 19 bases between them. CDR3 amino acids: CASSQDRRSGTHSYEQYF. The CDR3 DNA reads as TGCGCCAGCAGCCAAGATCGACGATCCGGGACACATTCCTACGAGCAGTACTTC.

Worth noting for this clonotype: A read error may explain this, as a much larger clone is one base away. The chain uses TRBV20-1 and TRBJ2-1; a possible D gene is TRBD2 (7 bases). Per the germline V gene, CDR1 is DFQATT and CDR2 is SNEGSKA (reference sequence). CDR3 length equals 15 residues. CDR3 residues: CIPDPRGGTDNEQFF. DNA of the CDR3: TGCATCCCCGATCCGAGGGGGGGCACCGACAATGAGCAGTTCTTC.

This clonotype came up many times. J is TRBJ2-1 and V is TRBV6-2 or TRBV6-3; 10 nucleotides align to TRBD2. After removal of 3 bases from V and 4 bases from J, the junction contained 9 bases not matched to a gene. The germline V gene has CDR1 MNHEY and CDR2 SVGEGT. CDR3 length: 17 residues. As DNA, the CDR3 is TGTGCCAGCAGTTATCTTAGGACTAGCGGAGCTTACAATGAGCAGTTCTTC. Its protein is CASSYLRTSGAYNEQFF.

This clonotype was recorded at least ten times. This chain connects TRBV4-3 to TRBJ1-1; TRBD1 might be the D (6 bases). V was clipped by 0 bases and J by 10 bases, with 18 bases between them. CDR3 size: 15 residues. Germline V gene sequence: CDR1 LGHNA, CDR2 YSLEER. CDR3 amino acids: CASSQDYAGVIVAFF. The CDR3 DNA reads TGCGCCAGCAGCCAAGACTATGCAGGGGTGATCGTAGCTTTCTTT.

The table lists this clonotype with many counts. The chain has TRBV20-1 and TRBJ1-5, with 9 nucleotides matching TRBD1. The V gene end was trimmed by 5 bases and the J gene end by 7 bases; junction bases not matched to a gene: 6. This CDR3 region has 13 residues. Germline V gives CDR1 DFQATT, CDR2 SNEGSKA (reference sequence). This chain's CDR3 is CSAGDRAIQPQHF. The DNA for the CDR3 is TGCAGTGCTGGGGACAGGGCAATCCAGCCCCAGCATTTT.